Described below is a single T cell receptor beta chain sequence and its context. Its antigen is as yet unknown. The CDR3 spans 15 residues. The V gene's germline CDR1 is LGHNA and CDR2 YNFKEQ. Trimming removed 3 bases at V and 3 bases at J, with 11 bases between. The sample is drawn from a study of identical twins. General observations from the study: Low generation probability was overrepresented in out-of-frame alpha sequences shared by twins. Twin pairs had excess sharing that was weaker in beta out-of-frame sequences.

A universal primer site was added by template switching, and unique molecular identifiers were carried by the cDNA. TCRdb re-called the 5' RACE reads with MiXCR, one entry per CDR3 protein. The sample gives 250,000 or so distinct CDR3 sequences, 12% of which show up once; more than 3.5% is in the top ten. Every sampled donor was Caucasian and healthy. This sample also appeared in a second study, on yellow fever vaccine responses in identical twins.

The sequence came from a woman aged 18-30 years in good health. The chain combines TRBV4-2 with TRBJ1-4; D uncertain. Sequencing was done on a sample of memory (CD45RO+) T cells sorted from blood. CDR3 DNA sequence: TGTGCCAGCAGCCAGGCAGGAGGAGCTAATGAAAAACTGTTTTTT. Its translation is CASSQAGGANEKLFF.